This TCR beta chain was captured in a study of post-analysis software for immune sequencing data. Study-wide results and limits: When patients were compared with controls, about 5 TRBV segments were more frequent, TRBV5-6, TRBV5-1 and TRBV20-1 among them.

The CDR3 has 12 residues. Germline CDR1 is DFQATT and CDR2 is SNEGSKA (reference sequence). With respect to this clonotype: Its antigen remains unidentified. Just one base apart from a much larger clone, this may be a read error.

Presence of unique molecular identifiers characterized the TCR beta cDNA libraries. A single record per CDR3 protein comes from TCRdb applying MiXCR to the PCR reads. Of about 200,000 distinct CDR3 sequences listed, around 29% are singletons. Sequenced sample: blood. This TCR was recovered from a girl aged 2-17 years with multiple sclerosis. The chain uses TRBV20-1 and TRBJ2-3; D unresolved. The CDR3, as DNA: TGCAGGGCTAGGATGGGTCTAGATACGCAGTATTTT. This translates into CRARMGLDTQYF.